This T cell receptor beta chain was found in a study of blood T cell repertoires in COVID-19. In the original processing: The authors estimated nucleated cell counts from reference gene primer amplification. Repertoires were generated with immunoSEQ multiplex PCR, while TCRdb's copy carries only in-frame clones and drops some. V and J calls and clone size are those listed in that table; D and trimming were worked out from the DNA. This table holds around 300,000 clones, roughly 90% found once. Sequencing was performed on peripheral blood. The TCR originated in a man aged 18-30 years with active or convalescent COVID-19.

DNA for the CDR3: TGTGCCACCAGCAGAGTCACGGGTTCTAACTATGGCTACACCTTC. This encodes CATSRVTGSNYGYTF. The V gene is TRBV15, the J gene TRBJ1-2; D is uncertain. The V gene's germline CDR1 is LNHNV and CDR2 YYDKDF (reference sequence). Trimming removed 1 base from V and 0 bases from J, with 9 bases in between. This CDR3 spans 15 amino acids.